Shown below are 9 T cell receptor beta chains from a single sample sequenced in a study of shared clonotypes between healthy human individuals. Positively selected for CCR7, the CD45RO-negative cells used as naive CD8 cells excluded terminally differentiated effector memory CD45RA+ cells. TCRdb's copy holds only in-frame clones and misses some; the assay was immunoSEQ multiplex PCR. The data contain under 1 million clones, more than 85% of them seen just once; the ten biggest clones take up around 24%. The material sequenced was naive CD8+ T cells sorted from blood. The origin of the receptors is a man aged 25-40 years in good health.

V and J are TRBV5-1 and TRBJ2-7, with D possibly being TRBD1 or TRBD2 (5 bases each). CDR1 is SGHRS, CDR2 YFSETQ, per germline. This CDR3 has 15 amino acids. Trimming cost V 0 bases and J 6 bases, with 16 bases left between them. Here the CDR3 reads CASSLGSGQEGEQYF. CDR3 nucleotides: TGCGCCAGCAGCTTGGGATCAGGACAAGAGGGCGAGCAGTACTTC.

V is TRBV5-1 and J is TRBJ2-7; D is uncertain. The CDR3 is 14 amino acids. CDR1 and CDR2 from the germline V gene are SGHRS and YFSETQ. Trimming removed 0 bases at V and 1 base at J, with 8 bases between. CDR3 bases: TGCGCCAGCAGCTTGGAAAGTCCATCCTACGAGCAGTACTTC. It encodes CASSLESPSYEQYF.

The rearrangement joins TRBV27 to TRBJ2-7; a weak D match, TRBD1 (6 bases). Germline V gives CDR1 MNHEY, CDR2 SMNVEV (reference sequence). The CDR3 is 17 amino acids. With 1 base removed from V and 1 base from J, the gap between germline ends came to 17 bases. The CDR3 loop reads CASSLYIPGTSSYEQYF. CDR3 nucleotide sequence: TGTGCCAGCAGTTTATACATTCCTGGGACATCGTCCTACGAGCAGTACTTC.

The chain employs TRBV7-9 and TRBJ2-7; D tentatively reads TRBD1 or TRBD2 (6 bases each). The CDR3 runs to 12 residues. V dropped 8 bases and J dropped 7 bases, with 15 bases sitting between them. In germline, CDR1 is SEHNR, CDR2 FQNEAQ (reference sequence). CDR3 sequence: CASSPGAREQYF. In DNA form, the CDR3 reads TGTGCCAGCTCGCCGGGGGCTCGGGAGCAGTACTTC.

The CDR3: CASSLEIGSSYEQYF. The CDR3 coding sequence is TGTGCCAGCAGCTTAGAAATCGGGTCCTCCTACGAGCAGTACTTC. This chain connects TRBV11-2 to TRBJ2-7; unclear D gene. CDR1 is SGHAT and CDR2 is FQNNGV in the germline V gene. Trimming pared 0 bases from V and 0 bases from J, leaving 9 bases between. The CDR3 totals 15 residues.

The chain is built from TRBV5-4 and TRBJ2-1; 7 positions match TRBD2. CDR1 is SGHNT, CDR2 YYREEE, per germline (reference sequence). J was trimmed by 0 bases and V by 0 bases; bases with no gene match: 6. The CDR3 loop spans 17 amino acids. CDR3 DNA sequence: TGTGCCAGCAGCTTGGGGCCTAGCGGCAGCTCCTACAATGAGCAGTTCTTC. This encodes CASSLGPSGSSYNEQFF.

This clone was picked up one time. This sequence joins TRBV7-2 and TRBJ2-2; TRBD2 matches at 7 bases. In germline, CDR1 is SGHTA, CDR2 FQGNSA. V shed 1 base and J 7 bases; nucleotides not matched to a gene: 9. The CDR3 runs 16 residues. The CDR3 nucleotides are TGTGCCAGCAGCTTAGGCTGGCGGGAGCAAGTCGGGGAGCTGTTTTTT. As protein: CASSLGWREQVGELFF.

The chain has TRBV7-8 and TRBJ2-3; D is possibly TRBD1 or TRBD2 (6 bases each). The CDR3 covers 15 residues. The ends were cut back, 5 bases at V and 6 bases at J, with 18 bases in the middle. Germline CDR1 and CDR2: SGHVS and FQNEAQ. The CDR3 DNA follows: TGTGCCAGCAGCCCAGTCAATTCGGGGGCTGATACGCAGTATTTT. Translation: CASSPVNSGADTQYF. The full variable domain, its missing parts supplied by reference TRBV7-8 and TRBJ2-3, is GAGVSQSPRYKVAKRGQDVALRCDPISGHVSLFWYQQALGQGPEFLTYFQNEAQLDKSGLPSDRFFAERPEGSVSTLKIQRTQQEDSAVYLCASSPVNSGADTQYFGPGTRLTVL.

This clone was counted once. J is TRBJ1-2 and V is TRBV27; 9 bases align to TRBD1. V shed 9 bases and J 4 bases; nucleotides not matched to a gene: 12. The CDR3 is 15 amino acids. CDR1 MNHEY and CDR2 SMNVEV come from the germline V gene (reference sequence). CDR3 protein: CASGTGRIRLYGYTF. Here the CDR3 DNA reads TGTGCCAGTGGGACAGGGAGAATCCGCCTCTATGGCTACACCTTC.